This T cell receptor (beta chain) is drawn from a study of technical replicates of blood from a handful of donors. CDR1 KGHSH and CDR2 LQKENI come from the germline V gene. Trimming stripped 6 bases from V and 1 base from J, with 19 bases between. This CDR3 has 16 amino acids. The table came from immunoSEQ multiplex PCR; TCRdb's copy has only in-frame clones and leaves some out. The table lists some 70,000 clones, over 85% of them singletons. The sample comprised T cells isolated from PBMCs. The chain recombines TRBV18 with TRBJ2-7; the D gene is possibly TRBD2 (6 bases). This sequence originates from a human donor in good health. CDR3 in amino acids: CASSADLIAASYEQYF. CDR3 DNA: TGTGCCAGCTCCGCGGATCTAATAGCGGCTTCCTACGAGCAGTACTTC.